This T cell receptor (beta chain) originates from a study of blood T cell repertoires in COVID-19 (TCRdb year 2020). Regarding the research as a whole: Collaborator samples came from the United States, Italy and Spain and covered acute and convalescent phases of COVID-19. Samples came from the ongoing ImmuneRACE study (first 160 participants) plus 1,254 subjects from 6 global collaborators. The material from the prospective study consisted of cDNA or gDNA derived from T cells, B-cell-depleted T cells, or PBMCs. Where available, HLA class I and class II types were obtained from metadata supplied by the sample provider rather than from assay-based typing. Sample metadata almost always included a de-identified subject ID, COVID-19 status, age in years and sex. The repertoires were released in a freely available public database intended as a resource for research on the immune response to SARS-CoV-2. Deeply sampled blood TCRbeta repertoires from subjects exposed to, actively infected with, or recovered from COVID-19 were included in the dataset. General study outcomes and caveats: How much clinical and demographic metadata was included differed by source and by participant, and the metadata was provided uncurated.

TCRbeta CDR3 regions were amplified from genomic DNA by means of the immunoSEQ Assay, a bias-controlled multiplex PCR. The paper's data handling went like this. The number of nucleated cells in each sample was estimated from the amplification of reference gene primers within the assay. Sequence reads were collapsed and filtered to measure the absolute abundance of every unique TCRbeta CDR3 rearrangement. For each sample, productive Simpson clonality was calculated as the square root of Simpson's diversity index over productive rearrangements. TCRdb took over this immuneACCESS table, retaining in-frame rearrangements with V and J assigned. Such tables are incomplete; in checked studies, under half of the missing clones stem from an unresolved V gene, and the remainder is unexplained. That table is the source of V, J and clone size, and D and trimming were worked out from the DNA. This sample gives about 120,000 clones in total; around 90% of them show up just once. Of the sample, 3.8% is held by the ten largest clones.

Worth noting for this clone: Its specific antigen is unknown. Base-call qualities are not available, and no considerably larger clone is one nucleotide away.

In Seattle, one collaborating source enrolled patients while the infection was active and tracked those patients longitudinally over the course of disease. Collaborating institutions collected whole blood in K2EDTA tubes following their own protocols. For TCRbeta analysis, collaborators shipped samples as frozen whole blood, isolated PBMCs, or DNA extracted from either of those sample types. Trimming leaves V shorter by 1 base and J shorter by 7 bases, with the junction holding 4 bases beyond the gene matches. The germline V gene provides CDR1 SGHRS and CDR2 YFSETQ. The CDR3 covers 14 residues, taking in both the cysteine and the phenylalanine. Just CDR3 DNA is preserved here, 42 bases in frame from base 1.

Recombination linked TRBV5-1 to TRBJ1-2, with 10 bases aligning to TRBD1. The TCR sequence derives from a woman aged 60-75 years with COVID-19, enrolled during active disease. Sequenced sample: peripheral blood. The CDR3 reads CASSLRQGAGGYTF. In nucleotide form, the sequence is TGCGCCAGCAGCTTGAGACAGGGGGCAGGTGGCTACACCTTC.